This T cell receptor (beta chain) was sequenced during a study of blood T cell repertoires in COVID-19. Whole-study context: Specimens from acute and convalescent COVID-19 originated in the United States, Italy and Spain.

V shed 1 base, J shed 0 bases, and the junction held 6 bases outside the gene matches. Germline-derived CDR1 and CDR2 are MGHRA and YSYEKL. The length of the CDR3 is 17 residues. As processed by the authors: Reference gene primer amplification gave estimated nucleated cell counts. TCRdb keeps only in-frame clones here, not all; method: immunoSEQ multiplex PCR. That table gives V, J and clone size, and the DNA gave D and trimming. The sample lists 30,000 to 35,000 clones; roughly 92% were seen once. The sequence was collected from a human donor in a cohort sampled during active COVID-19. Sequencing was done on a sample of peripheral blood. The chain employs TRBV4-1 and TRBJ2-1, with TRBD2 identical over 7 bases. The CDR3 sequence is CASSQVAGISSYNEQFF. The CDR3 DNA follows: TGCGCCAGCAGCCAAGTAGCGGGTATTAGCTCCTACAATGAGCAGTTCTTC.